This passage covers 2 T cell receptor beta chains from one sample sequenced in a study of cytomegalovirus exposure and HLA in healthy donors. The PCR used 60 Vbeta and 13 Jbeta primers. Profiling relied on immunoSEQ multiplex PCR, and the TCRdb table lists in-frame clones only, not all of them. The sample contains 150,000 to 200,000 clones, 80% to 90% of which appear only once. Sequences were obtained from PBMCs. The receptors stem from a man younger than 30 in good health and CMV-seropositive.

This clone showed up just once. The gene calls are TRBV6-5 and TRBJ1-2; 8 nucleotides align to TRBD1. The V gene's germline CDR1 is MNHEY and CDR2 SVGAGI. Trimming removed 5 bases from V and 4 bases from J; junction bases left unmatched: 9. The CDR3 has 15 amino acids. This CDR3 reads CASSTPGGGPYGYTF. DNA of the CDR3: TGTGCCAGCAGTACCCCAGGGGGCGGTCCCTATGGCTACACCTTC.

The gene calls are TRBV4-2 and TRBJ1-3; 9 nucleotides align to TRBD1. The CDR3 loop spans 17 amino acids. CDR1 LGHNA and CDR2 YNFKEQ come from the germline V gene. The ends lost 0 bases at V and 0 bases at J; junction bases unmatched: 3. CDR3 protein: CASSQDGQGISGNTIYF. CDR3 nucleotide sequence: TGTGCCAGCAGCCAAGATGGACAGGGGATCTCTGGAAACACCATATATTTT.